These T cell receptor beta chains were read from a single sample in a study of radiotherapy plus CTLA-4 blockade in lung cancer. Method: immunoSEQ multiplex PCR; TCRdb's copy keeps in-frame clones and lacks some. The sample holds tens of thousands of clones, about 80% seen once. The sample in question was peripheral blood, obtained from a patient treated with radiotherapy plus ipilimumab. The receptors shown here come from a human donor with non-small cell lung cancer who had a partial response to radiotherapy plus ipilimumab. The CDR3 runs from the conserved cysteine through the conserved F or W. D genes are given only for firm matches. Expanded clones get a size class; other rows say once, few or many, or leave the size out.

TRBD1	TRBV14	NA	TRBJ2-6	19	CASSQSRDRGGTGANVLTF	TGTGCCAGCAGCCAGTCCCGGGACAGGGGCGGGACTGGGGCCAACGTCCTGACTTTC
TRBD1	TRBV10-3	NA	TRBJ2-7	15	CAISESRTGALEQYF	TGTGCCATCAGTGAGTCGAGGACAGGGGCTCTCGAGCAGTACTTC
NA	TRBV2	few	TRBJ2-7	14	CASTRDFYSYEQYF	TGTGCCAGCACCCGGGACTTTTACTCCTACGAGCAGTACTTC
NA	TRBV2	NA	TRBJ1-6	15	CASSAASSYNSPLHF	TGTGCCAGCAGCGCGGCGAGCTCCTATAATTCACCCCTCCACTTT
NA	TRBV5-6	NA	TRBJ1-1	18	CASSLMGWLDYELAEAFF	TGTGCCAGCAGCTTGATGGGTTGGTTGGACTACGAACTCGCTGAAGCTTTCTTT
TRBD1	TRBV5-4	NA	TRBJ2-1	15	CASSLRGQGWDEQFF	TGTGCCAGCAGCTTGAGGGGACAGGGTTGGGATGAGCAGTTCTTC
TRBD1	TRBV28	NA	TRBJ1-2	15	CASSLSVRGSYGYTF	TGTGCCAGCAGTTTATCGGTCAGGGGGAGCTATGGCTACACCTTC
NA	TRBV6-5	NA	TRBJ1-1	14	CASSLTGGGTEAFF	TGTGCCAGCAGCCTGACAGGCGGCGGCACTGAAGCTTTCTTT
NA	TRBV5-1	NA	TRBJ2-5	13	CASSGGTQETQYF	TGCGCCAGCAGCGGGGGGACCCAAGAGACCCAGTACTTC
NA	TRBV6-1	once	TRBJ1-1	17	CASSEGRSRLTNTEAFF	TGTGCCAGCAGTGAAGGTCGGTCTAGGCTAACGAACACTGAAGCTTTCTTT
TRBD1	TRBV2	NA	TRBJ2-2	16	CASRPPGQGNTGELFF	TGTGCCAGCAGGCCTCCTGGACAGGGAAACACCGGGGAGCTGTTTTTT
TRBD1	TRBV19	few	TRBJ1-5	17	CASRGDRDRGQNQPQHF	TGTGCCAGTAGGGGGGACCGGGACAGGGGGCAGAATCAGCCCCAGCATTTT
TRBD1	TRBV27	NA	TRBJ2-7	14	CASSLWGQTYEQYF	TGTGCCAGCAGTTTATGGGGACAGACCTACGAGCAGTACTTC
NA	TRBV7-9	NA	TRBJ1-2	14	CASSDRGALYGYTF	TGTGCCAGCAGCGACCGCGGGGCGCTCTATGGCTACACCTTC
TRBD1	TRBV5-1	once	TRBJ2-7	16	CASRGAGTGGVYEQYF	TGCGCCAGCAGGGGAGCCGGGACAGGGGGAGTCTACGAGCAGTACTTC
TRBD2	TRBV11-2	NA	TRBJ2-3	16	CASSLGAGFSTDTQYF	TGTGCCAGCAGCTTAGGAGCGGGGTTTAGCACAGATACGCAGTATTTT
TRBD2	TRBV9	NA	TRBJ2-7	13	CASSRGGAGEQYF	TGTGCCAGCAGCCGCGGGGGGGCAGGCGAGCAGTACTTC
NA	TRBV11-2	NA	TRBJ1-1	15	CASSFGGAGITEAFF	TGTGCCAGCAGCTTTGGGGGCGCAGGGATCACTGAAGCTTTCTTT
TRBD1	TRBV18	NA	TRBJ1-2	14	CASSRTGTEAGYTF	TGTGCCAGCTCGCGTACCGGGACAGAGGCTGGCTACACCTTC
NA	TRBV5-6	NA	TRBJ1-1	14	CASSGRVLGTEAFF	TGTGCCAGCAGCGGCAGGGTGCTGGGCACTGAAGCTTTCTTT
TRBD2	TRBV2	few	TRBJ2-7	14	CASSDPGGNYEQYF	TGTGCCAGCAGTGATCCGGGAGGGAACTACGAGCAGTACTTC
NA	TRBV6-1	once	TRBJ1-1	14	CASSTGFMNTEAFF	TGTGCCAGCAGTACCGGGTTCATGAACACTGAAGCTTTCTTT
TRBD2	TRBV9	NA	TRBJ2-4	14	CASSVPGLENIQYF	TGTGCCAGCAGCGTGCCGGGACTAGAAAACATTCAGTACTTC
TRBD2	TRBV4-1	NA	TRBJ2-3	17	CASSQDPSGGAVDTQYF	TGCGCCAGCAGCCAAGACCCTAGCGGGGGGGCCGTGGATACGCAGTATTTT
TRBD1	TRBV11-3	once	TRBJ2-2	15	CASSRTQGVGGELFF	TGTGCCAGCAGCCGGACACAGGGGGTGGGGGGGGAGCTGTTTTTT
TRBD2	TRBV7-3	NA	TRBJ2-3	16	CASSSGVAGSTDTQYF	TGTGCCAGCAGCTCCGGGGTAGCGGGGAGCACAGATACGCAGTATTTT
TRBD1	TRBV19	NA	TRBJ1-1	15	CASSASGQGAFEAFF	TGTGCCAGTTCAGCTTCGGGACAGGGGGCTTTTGAAGCTTTCTTT
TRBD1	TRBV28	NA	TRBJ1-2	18	CASSLSSPGQGARHGYTF	TGTGCCAGCAGTTTAAGTTCACCGGGACAGGGGGCTCGACATGGCTACACCTTC
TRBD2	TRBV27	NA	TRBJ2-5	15	CASSPRRGAQETQYF	TGTGCCAGCAGCCCTCGGCGGGGGGCACAAGAGACCCAGTACTTC
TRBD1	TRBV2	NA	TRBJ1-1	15	CASRDRGYMNTEAFF	TGTGCCAGCAGGGACAGGGGGTATATGAACACTGAAGCTTTCTTT
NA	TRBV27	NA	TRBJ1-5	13	CASSLRVFQPQHF	TGTGCCAGCAGTTTACGAGTATTTCAGCCCCAGCATTTT
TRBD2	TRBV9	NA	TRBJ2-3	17	CASSLGLAGGIADTQYF	TGTGCCAGCAGCCTAGGACTAGCGGGGGGGATCGCAGATACGCAGTATTTT
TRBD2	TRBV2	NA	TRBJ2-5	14	CASKISGTTETQYF	TGTGCCAGCAAGATCTCCGGGACTACGGAGACCCAGTACTTC
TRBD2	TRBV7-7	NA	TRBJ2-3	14	CASSLSRGADTQYF	TGTGCCAGCAGCTTATCGCGGGGGGCAGATACGCAGTATTTT
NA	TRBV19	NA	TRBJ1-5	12	CASSSVNQPQHF	TGTGCCAGTAGTTCGGTTAATCAGCCCCAGCATTTT
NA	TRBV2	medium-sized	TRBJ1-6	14	CASSERGSDSPLHF	TGTGCCAGCAGTGAGCGGGGGTCGGATTCACCCCTCCACTTT
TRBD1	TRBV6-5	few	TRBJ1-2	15	CASKTGTGDFYGYTF	TGTGCCAGCAAAACCGGGACAGGGGATTTCTATGGCTACACCTTC
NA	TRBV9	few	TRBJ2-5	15	CASSVWGDSTETQYF	TGTGCCAGCAGCGTATGGGGGGACTCGACAGAGACCCAGTACTTC
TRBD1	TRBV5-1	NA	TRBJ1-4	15	CASSLGRTGDEKLFF	TGCGCCAGCAGCTTGGGGAGGACAGGGGATGAAAAACTGTTTTTT
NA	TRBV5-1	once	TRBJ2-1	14	CASSLVASYNEQFF	TGCGCCAGCAGCTTGGTAGCTAGCTACAATGAGCAGTTCTTC
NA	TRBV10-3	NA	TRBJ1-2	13	CAIRDKTNYGYTF	TGTGCCATCAGGGACAAAACTAACTATGGCTACACCTTC
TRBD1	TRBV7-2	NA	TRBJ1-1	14	CASTRDRGGTEAFF	TGTGCCAGCACCAGAGACAGGGGAGGAACTGAAGCTTTCTTT
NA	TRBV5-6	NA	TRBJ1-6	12	CASSLWASPLHF	TGTGCCAGCAGCTTGTGGGCTTCACCCCTCCACTTT